Following are 28 T cell receptor beta chains from one sample sequenced in a study of blood T cell repertoires in COVID-19 (dated by TCRdb to the early 2020s). The method was the immunoSEQ multiplex PCR assay. TCRdb limited this immuneACCESS table to in-frame rearrangements with V and J called. A share of clones is missing; checked studies link under half to unresolved V genes, and the rest is unexplained. Present in this sample are a few hundred thousand clones, 80% to 85% of which were seen just once. The ten largest clones capture 7.5% to 9.5% of the sample. Sequencing was performed on peripheral blood. These receptor sequences come from a woman of 80 years or more with COVID-19, enrolled during active disease.

The chain uses TRBV5-1 and TRBJ2-7; TRBD1 matches at 11 bases. The CDR3 runs to 14 residues. Germline CDR1 SGHRS, CDR2 YFSETQ. The ends lost 2 bases at V and 7 bases at J; junction bases unmatched: 5. The CDR3 DNA reads as TGCGCCAGCAGCTTATCGGGACAGGGGGGAGAGCAGTACTTC. Amino acid sequence: CASSLSGQGGEQYF. Variable domain in full (rest from reference TRBV5-1 and TRBJ2-7): KAGVTQTPRYLIKTRGQQVTLSCSPISGHRSVSWYQQTPGQGLQFLFEYFSETQRNKGNFPGRFSGRQFSNSRSEMNVSTLELGDSALYLCASSLSGQGGEQYFGPGTRLTVT.

This clone came up a few times. The chain employs TRBV5-4 and TRBJ2-2; TRBD1 matches 11 bases. Germline CDR1 is SGHNT and CDR2 is YYREEE (reference sequence). The J segment lost 5 bases and the V segment lost 4 bases, leaving 10 bases of the junction unmatched. This CDR3 has 17 residues. CDR3 loop: CASSPDGTGGMTGELFF. The CDR3 nucleotides read TGTGCCAGCAGCCCGGACGGGACAGGGGGAATGACCGGGGAGCTGTTTTTT.

The rearrangement uses TRBV3-1 (or the pseudogene TRBV3-2) and TRBJ2-5, with 7 bases fitting TRBD2. Germline V gives CDR1 LGHDT, CDR2 YNNKEL (reference sequence). The V and J ends lost 6 bases and 3 bases, in that order; junction bases with no gene match: 7. The CDR3 runs 14 residues. CDR3 DNA sequence: TGTGCCAGCAGTCGGGGACTATTCGAAGAGACCCAGTACTTC. Its translation: CASSRGLFEETQYF.

This rearrangement joins TRBV18 to TRBJ2-1; TRBD2 agrees at 8 bases. CDR1 and CDR2 from the germline V gene are KGHSH and LQKENI. This CDR3 contains 15 residues. Trimming removed 2 bases from V and 0 bases from J; junction bases left unmatched: 0. CDR3 DNA sequence: TGTGCCAGCTCACCAGGGACTAGCTCCTACAATGAGCAGTTCTTC. Protein sequence: CASSPGTSSYNEQFF.

V gene TRBV6-5 combines with J gene TRBJ1-2, with D perhaps TRBD1 (5 bases). The CDR3 has 13 amino acids. Germline values: CDR1 MNHEY, CDR2 SVGAGI. V lost 6 bases and J 6 bases, leaving 14 bases between the germline ends. CDR3 nucleotide sequence: TGTGCCAGCAGCCGCAGGGTCGAACATGGCTACACCTTC. Translating gives CASSRRVEHGYTF.

The chain has TRBV7-2 and TRBJ1-1; TRBD1 agrees at 9 bases. V lost 3 bases and J lost 3; bases outside the gene matches: 5. This CDR3 region has 15 residues. The germline V gene has CDR1 SGHTA and CDR2 FQGNSA. The DNA of the CDR3 is TGTGCCAGCAGCTTCCTCGGGACAGGGTACACTGAAGCTTTCTTT. Protein sequence: CASSFLGTGYTEAFF.

This rearrangement joins TRBV5-6 to TRBJ2-7; D is possibly TRBD1 (6 bases). V was cut by 4 bases and J by 2 bases, with 19 bases left in between. CDR3 size: 16 residues. The germline gives CDR1 SGHDT, CDR2 YYEEEE. The CDR3 sequence is CASSTIQGKGAYEQYF. The CDR3 bases are TGTGCCAGCAGCACCATACAGGGCAAAGGCGCCTACGAGCAGTACTTC. Variable domain in full (rest from reference TRBV5-6 and TRBJ2-7): DAGVTQSPTHLIKTRGQQVTLRCSPKSGHDTVSWYQQALGQGPQFIFQYYEEEERQRGNFPDRFSGHQFPNYSSELNVNALLLGDSALYLCASSTIQGKGAYEQYFGPGTRLTVT.

J is TRBJ2-3 and V is TRBV18, with TRBD1 matching over 7 bases. V shed 6 bases and J 8 bases; nucleotides not matched to a gene: 8. The CDR3 spans 13 residues. The germline CDR1 and CDR2 sequences are KGHSH and LQKENI. Here the CDR3 reads CASSHDRDGTQYF. CDR3 in DNA: TGTGCCAGCTCCCATGACAGGGACGGTACGCAGTATTTT. Variable domain in full (rest from reference TRBV18 and TRBJ2-3): NAGVMQNPRHLVRRRGQEARLRCSPMKGHSHVYWYRQLPEEGLKFMVYLQKENIIDESGMPKERFSAEFPKEGPSILRIQQVVRGDSAAYFCASSHDRDGTQYFGPGTRLTVL.

This chain uses TRBV24-1 with TRBJ2-3, with TRBD1 identical over 7 bases. Trimming removed 2 bases from V and 3 bases from J; junction bases left unmatched: 7. This CDR3 region has 16 residues. CDR1 and CDR2 (germline): KGHDR, SFDVKD. CDR3 protein: CATSDSRQGRTDTQYF. Written as DNA, the CDR3 is TGTGCCACCAGTGATTCCCGACAGGGTAGGACAGATACGCAGTATTTT.

The V call is TRBV3-1 (or the pseudogene TRBV3-2), the J call TRBJ2-1; D perhaps matches TRBD2 (6 bases). The CDR3 runs 14 residues. Germline V CDR1 and CDR2: LGHDT, YNNKEL (reference sequence). Deletions cut 0 bases from V and 9 bases from J, with 12 bases between. DNA of the CDR3: TGTGCCAGCAGCCAAGATCGGGCGGGGATTGAGCAGTTCTTC. As protein: CASSQDRAGIEQFF.

This sequence joins TRBV3-1 (or the pseudogene TRBV3-2) and TRBJ2-7; D is uncertain. Germline CDR1 and CDR2: LGHDT and YNNKEL (reference sequence). This CDR3 has 11 residues. V gave up 0 bases and J gave up 9 bases, with 6 bases separating them. DNA for the CDR3: TGTGCCAGCAGCCAAGAGGGCGCGCAGTACTTC. This gives the protein CASSQEGAQYF.

As DNA, the CDR3 is TGTGCCACCAGTCCTGGACTAGCGGGAGAAGGAGATACGCAGTATTTT. This codes for CATSPGLAGEGDTQYF. The chain has TRBV24-1 and TRBJ2-3; 13 bases match TRBD2. There are 16 residues in the CDR3. With 6 bases clipped from V and 5 bases from J, the junction kept 7 bases outside the gene matches. Germline CDR1 reads KGHDR; CDR2 reads SFDVKD.

The chain employs TRBV18 and TRBJ2-2; tentative D call: TRBD1 (5 bases). CDR1 KGHSH and CDR2 LQKENI come from the germline V gene. This CDR3 contains 16 residues. V was trimmed by 0 bases and J by 3 bases, leaving 11 bases between them. The CDR3 sequence: CASSPPTVTDTGELFF. DNA of the CDR3: TGTGCCAGCTCACCACCAACCGTGACAGACACCGGGGAGCTGTTTTTT. Together with reference TRBV18 and TRBJ2-2, the CDR3 gives the full variable domain: NAGVMQNPRHLVRRRGQEARLRCSPMKGHSHVYWYRQLPEEGLKFMVYLQKENIIDESGMPKERFSAEFPKEGPSILRIQQVVRGDSAAYFCASSPPTVTDTGELFFGEGSRLTVL.

The chain carries TRBV5-1 and TRBJ1-4; TRBD1 might be the D (5 bases). Germline values: CDR1 SGHRS, CDR2 YFSETQ. The ends were cut back, 6 bases at V and 2 bases at J, with 11 bases in the middle. This CDR3 spans 14 amino acids. The CDR3 DNA follows: TGCGCCAGCACGCAGGGTACCACTAATGAAAAACTGTTTTTT. It translates to CASTQGTTNEKLFF.

The V call is TRBV6-4, the J call TRBJ2-2; a weak D match, TRBD2 (5 bases). Germline lookup yields CDR1 MRHNA and CDR2 SNTAGT. V was cut by 11 bases and J by 4 bases, with 14 bases left in between. The CDR3 totals 13 residues. The CDR3 DNA reads TGTGCCTCCCAGCGAGGGTCCACCGGGGAGCTGTTTTTT. This sequence encodes CASQRGSTGELFF.

V and J are TRBV9 and TRBJ1-5; 9 bases match TRBD1. This CDR3 contains 14 residues. V lost 4 bases, J lost 6 bases, and 5 bases stayed unmatched. The germline V gene has CDR1 SGDLS and CDR2 YYNGEE. CDR3 loop: CASSTGQGFQPQHF. The CDR3 DNA follows: TGTGCCAGCAGCACGGGACAGGGTTTTCAGCCCCAGCATTTT.

The rearrangement uses TRBV11-2 and TRBJ2-5; the D is unclear. V gave up 5 bases and J gave up 4 bases, with 17 bases separating them. This CDR3 is 15 amino acids long. Germline V gene sequence: CDR1 SGHAT, CDR2 FQNNGV. In DNA form, the CDR3 reads TGTGCCAGCAGCCGTAGTGGTAGCACTCGAGAGACCCAGTACTTC. It codes for CASSRSGSTRETQYF.

The chain uses TRBV6-5 and TRBJ2-7, with a possible D match to TRBD2 (6 bases). Germline CDR1 is MNHEY and CDR2 is SVGAGI. The germline V and J ends were trimmed by 3 bases and 4 bases, with 10 bases remaining between them. The length of the CDR3 is 13 residues. The CDR3 sequence: CASSYMGTYEQYF. CDR3 DNA: TGTGCCAGCAGTTATATGGGGACTTACGAGCAGTACTTC.

V is TRBV2 and J is TRBJ2-5, with 8 bases identical to TRBD2. The germline CDR1 and CDR2 sequences are SNHLY and FYNNEI. With 5 bases clipped from V and 3 bases from J, the junction kept 8 bases outside the gene matches. The CDR3 is made up of 15 amino acids. CDR3 residues: CASSRAGAVKETQYF. In DNA, the CDR3 is TGTGCCAGCAGTAGAGCGGGGGCCGTTAAAGAGACCCAGTACTTC.

This clone was found many times. The chain has TRBV29-1 and TRBJ1-2; unclear D gene. V shed 8 bases and J shed 6 bases, with 19 bases lying between them. CDR1 is SQVTM and CDR2 is ANQGSEA in the germline V gene. The CDR3 runs 13 residues. The DNA of the CDR3 is TGCAGCTCGGACGCAGGTCCTGGAAATGGCTACACCTTC. Amino acids: CSSDAGPGNGYTF.

This chain connects TRBV6-5 to TRBJ2-7, with D perhaps TRBD1 (6 bases). This CDR3 contains 13 residues. CDR1 is MNHEY and CDR2 is SVGAGI in the germline V gene. Between the trimmed V and J ends, which lost 5 bases and 6 bases, there was a span of 14 bases. Here the CDR3 DNA reads TGTGCCAGCAGTCCTGGACAGACCGGCGAGCAGTACTTC. Protein product: CASSPGQTGEQYF.

The chain links TRBV15 to TRBJ1-5, with 7 nucleotides matching TRBD1. This CDR3 spans 15 amino acids. After removal of 7 bases from V and 3 bases from J, the junction contained 9 bases not matched to a gene. Germline CDR1 is LNHNV and CDR2 is YYDKDF (reference sequence). The CDR3 loop reads CATKRGDSPNQPQHF. The CDR3 DNA reads TGTGCCACCAAGCGGGGGGACAGCCCCAATCAGCCCCAGCATTTT.

This clone occurred a few times. The chain joins TRBV4-2 to TRBJ2-7; 9 nucleotides align to TRBD1. Germline V gives CDR1 LGHNA, CDR2 YNFKEQ. V dropped 4 bases and J dropped 4; count of bases not matched to a gene: 2. This CDR3 has 13 residues. The CDR3 reads CASSRTGAYEQYF. The CDR3 DNA follows: TGTGCCAGCAGCCGGACAGGGGCTTACGAGCAGTACTTC.

The chain uses TRBV6-2 or TRBV6-3 and TRBJ2-7; TRBD2 matches 11 bases. The CDR3 is made up of 14 amino acids. Germline-derived CDR1 and CDR2 are MNHEY and SVGEGT. Unmatched junction bases numbered 3, after V lost 2 bases and J lost 6 bases. Here the CDR3 reads CASSYGLAGGEQYF. CDR3 nucleotide sequence: TGTGCCAGCAGTTACGGACTAGCGGGCGGCGAGCAGTACTTC.

The CDR3 nucleotides read TGTGCCAGCAGCTTGGTGACAGGGACTGGAAACACCATATATTTT. The encoded protein is CASSLVTGTGNTIYF. The chain is built from TRBV7-9 and TRBJ1-3; 7 bases align to TRBD1. Germline loops: CDR1 SEHNR, CDR2 FQNEAQ (reference sequence). The CDR3 loop spans 15 amino acids. Losses at the gene ends were 3 bases for V and 2 bases for J; bases not matched to a gene: 4.

This clone was seen only a few times. The rearrangement joins TRBV19 to TRBJ1-5; D perhaps matches TRBD1 (6 bases). Trimming stripped 10 bases from V and 4 bases from J, with 23 bases between. CDR1 and CDR2 from the germline V gene are LNHDA and SQIVND (reference sequence). CDR3 length equals 16 residues. CDR3 DNA sequence: TGTGCCACCAAGCCCAGTACAGGGTTTCTAAATCAGCCCCAGCATTTT. Translating gives CATKPSTGFLNQPQHF.

The rearrangement joins TRBV2 to TRBJ1-5, with D unclear. Deletions cut 7 bases from V and 9 bases from J, with 19 bases between. Germline-derived CDR1 and CDR2 are SNHLY and FYNNEI. The CDR3 is made up of 14 amino acids. CDR3 sequence: CASTDRSPRGPQHF. The DNA for the CDR3 is TGTGCCAGCACCGACCGGTCCCCCCGGGGGCCCCAGCATTTT.

V gene TRBV18 combines with J gene TRBJ1-1, with D possibly TRBD1 on 6 matching bases. Trimming cost V 5 bases and J 4 bases, with 11 bases left between them. CDR1 KGHSH and CDR2 LQKENI come from the germline V gene. This CDR3 is 13 amino acids long. In DNA, the CDR3 is TGTGCCAGCTCAACCCAAGGGGGCACTGAAGCTTTCTTT. Protein product: CASSTQGGTEAFF.